The 15 T cell receptor beta chains below come from one sample, sequenced in a study of cytomegalovirus exposure and HLA in healthy donors. The PCR contained 60 Vbeta and 13 Jbeta primers. Data came from immunoSEQ multiplex PCR; TCRdb stores just in-frame clones and leaves some out. The sample records approximately 170,000 clones, 68% being singletons. Sequences were obtained from PBMCs. These receptors all stem from a man aged 50-59 years in good health and CMV-seronegative.

The rearrangement links TRBV6-5 to TRBJ1-5; a possible D gene is TRBD1 (6 bases). V dropped 2 bases and J dropped 7 bases, with 12 bases sitting between them. The CDR3 runs 14 residues. Germline V gene data show CDR1 as MNHEY and CDR2 as SVGAGI. CDR3 amino acids: CASSYDRMAQPQHF. The DNA of the CDR3 is TGTGCCAGCAGTTACGACAGGATGGCGCAGCCCCAGCATTTT.

The table lists this clone with a count of one. J is TRBJ2-3 and V is TRBV19; 9 bases agree with TRBD1. Germline CDR1 is LNHDA and CDR2 is SQIVND (reference sequence). J gave up 5 bases and V 6 bases, and 9 bases lay outside the gene matches. This CDR3 has 15 residues. The DNA for the CDR3 is TGTGCCAGTAGCAGAAGGACAGGGGCGGGAGATACGCAGTATTTT. Translation gives CASSRRTGAGDTQYF. The full variable domain, in which reference TRBV19 and TRBJ2-3 provide the parts outside the CDR3, is DGGITQSPKYLFRKEGQNVTLSCEQNLNHDAMYWYRQDPGQGLRLIYYSQIVNDFQKGDIAEGYSVSREKKESFPLTVTSAQKNPTAFYLCASSRRTGAGDTQYFGPGTRLTVL.

This chain joins TRBV2 and TRBJ1-2, with D possibly being TRBD1 (6 bases). V lost 2 bases and J lost 4, with 11 bases in between. Germline-derived CDR1 and CDR2 are SNHLY and FYNNEI. There are 14 residues in the CDR3. The CDR3 loop reads CASSERGEGYGYTF. The CDR3 coding sequence is TGTGCCAGCAGTGAAAGGGGGGAGGGCTATGGCTACACCTTC. The full variable domain, completed using reference TRBV2 and TRBJ1-2, is EPEVTQTPSHQVTQMGQEVILRCVPISNHLYFYWYRQILGQKVEFLVSFYNNEISEKSEIFDDQFSVERPDGSNFTLKIRSTKLEDSAMYFCASSERGEGYGYTFGSGTRLTVV.

This chain connects TRBV25-1 to TRBJ1-5, with a weak D call TRBD1 (5 bases). This CDR3 has 13 amino acids. Trimming pared 5 bases from V and 5 bases from J, leaving 10 bases between. From germline, CDR1 is MGHDK and CDR2 SYGVNS. The CDR3 coding sequence is TGTGCCAGCAGTTTACCGGGGGATCAGCCCCAGCATTTT. Protein product: CASSLPGDQPQHF. Combining the CDR3 with reference TRBV25-1 and TRBJ1-5 gives the whole variable domain EADIYQTPRYLVIGTGKKITLECSQTMGHDKMYWYQQDPGMELHLIHYSYGVNSTEKGDLSSESTVSRIRTEHFPLTLESARPSHTSQYLCASSLPGDQPQHFGDGTRLSIL.

This clone has just a few counts. The V and J genes are TRBV5-4 and TRBJ1-2, with TRBD1 matching 8 bases. V lost 3 bases, J lost 8 bases, and 9 bases stayed unmatched. The CDR3 has 14 residues. From germline, CDR1 is SGHNT and CDR2 YYREEE (reference sequence). The CDR3 loop reads CASSYPPTGDGYTF. The CDR3 bases are TGTGCCAGCAGCTATCCCCCGACAGGGGACGGCTACACCTTC.

This chain joins TRBV5-6 and TRBJ1-6; 7 bases agree with TRBD1. The CDR3 has 15 amino acids. The V gene end was trimmed by 4 bases and the J gene end by 2 bases; junction bases not matched to a gene: 3. Per the germline V gene, CDR1 is SGHDT and CDR2 is YYEEEE. The CDR3 DNA is TGTGCCAGCAGCCGCGGGACAGCCTATAATTCACCCCTCCACTTT. It is translated as CASSRGTAYNSPLHF.

This sequence joins TRBV19 and TRBJ1-4, with 8 nucleotides matching TRBD1. After removal of 5 bases from V and 4 bases from J, the junction contained 6 bases not matched to a gene. There are 15 residues in the CDR3. Germline V gives CDR1 LNHDA, CDR2 SQIVND (reference sequence). The CDR3 is CASSPWTGNNEKLFF. In nucleotides, the CDR3 is TGTGCCAGTAGTCCTTGGACAGGGAATAATGAAAAACTGTTTTTT.

This clone was recorded only once. CDR3 in amino acids: CASSSGETQYF. CDR3 in DNA: TGTGCCAGCAGCTCCGGAGAGACCCAGTACTTC. V and J are TRBV7-2 and TRBJ2-5; D call uncertain. Germline V gene sequence: CDR1 SGHTA, CDR2 FQGNSA. This CDR3 has 11 residues. V lost 4 bases and J 4 bases, leaving 4 bases between the germline ends.

The chain has TRBV6-6 and TRBJ2-3, with a weak D call TRBD2 (6 bases). The CDR3 totals 15 residues. Per germline, CDR1 MNHNY and CDR2 SVGAGI (reference sequence). The ends were cut back, 4 bases at V and 2 bases at J, with 13 bases in the middle. The CDR3 is CASSSRGLITDTQYF. CDR3 nucleotides: TGTGCCAGCAGTTCAAGGGGACTTATCACAGATACGCAGTATTTT.

The rearrangement uses TRBV4-3 and TRBJ2-1, with 11 positions matching TRBD1. The CDR3 spans 18 residues. The J segment lost 5 bases and the V segment lost 0 bases, leaving 9 bases of the junction unmatched. CDR1 LGHNA and CDR2 YSLEER come from the germline V gene. CDR3 sequence: CASSQELKPGQGDNEQFF. In DNA form, the CDR3 reads TGCGCCAGCAGCCAAGAGTTGAAACCGGGACAGGGGGACAATGAGCAGTTCTTC.

The chain carries TRBV13 and TRBJ2-7, with D possibly TRBD1 on 6 matching bases. Germline CDR1 and CDR2: PRHDT and FYEKMQ (reference sequence). V was trimmed by 6 bases and J by 5 bases, leaving 14 bases between them. This CDR3 has 13 amino acids. In DNA, the CDR3 is TGTGCCAGCAGTCGAGGGGACAAGAACGAGCAGTACTTC. Protein sequence: CASSRGDKNEQYF.

The chain links TRBV4-1 to TRBJ1-1; the D gene is possibly TRBD1 (5 bases). The CDR3 length is 17 residues. Trimming stripped 0 bases from V and 1 base from J, with 15 bases between. Germline CDR1 reads MGHRA; CDR2 reads YSYEKL. CDR3 nucleotide sequence: TGCGCCAGCAGCCAAGATAAAGCACAGGCTACGAACACTGAAGCTTTCTTT. Amino acid sequence: CASSQDKAQATNTEAFF.

The chain recombines TRBV25-1 with TRBJ1-1; D is undetermined. Germline V gene data show CDR1 as MGHDK and CDR2 as SYGVNS. The V end lost 4 bases, the J end lost 7 bases, and 13 bases lay between the germline ends. The CDR3 consists of 13 residues. CDR3 amino acids: CASSGRRVGEAFF. The CDR3 nucleotides read TGTGCCAGCAGTGGGCGACGGGTTGGTGAAGCTTTCTTT.

This chain links TRBV9 with TRBJ2-5, with 7 bases identical to TRBD1. V lost 0 bases to trimming and J lost 5 bases; unmatched junction nucleotides: 7. This CDR3 is built from 15 residues. Germline CDR1 SGDLS, CDR2 YYNGEE. In DNA form, the CDR3 reads TGTGCCAGCAGCGTAGAGCAAGGGGGCGGTGAGACCCAGTACTTC. This encodes CASSVEQGGGETQYF.

The V gene is TRBV20-1, the J gene TRBJ2-1; 7 nucleotides agree with TRBD1. The J segment lost 7 bases and the V segment lost 6 bases, leaving 3 bases of the junction unmatched. This CDR3 has 11 residues. Germline CDR1 reads DFQATT; CDR2 reads SNEGSKA (reference sequence). The CDR3 region is CSAPQGNEQFF. In nucleotides, the CDR3 is TGCAGTGCCCCACAGGGGAATGAGCAGTTCTTC.